These T cell receptor beta chains were read from a single sample in a study of T cell changes during pregnancy in multiple sclerosis. Measured with immunoSEQ multiplex PCR; TCRdb has only the in-frame clones, and not every one. Here the sample spans about 99,000 clones, 85% to 95% being singletons. This specimen consisted of peripheral blood, obtained after pregnancy. These receptors were taken from a female donor with multiple sclerosis, enrolled in a pregnancy study. CDR3s include the opening cysteine and the closing phenylalanine or tryptophan. The D gene is left open where the match is weak. The listing skips clone size in some rows; elsewhere it reads once, few, many or a size class.

TGTGCCACTGCGGGGTCGGTCTACGAGCAGTACTTC	CATAGSVYEQYF	.	TRBV28	TRBJ2-7	.
TGTGCCAGCAGCGAAGGGACTAGCGGTTACACAGATACGCAGTATTTT	CASSEGTSGYTDTQYF	.	TRBV9	TRBJ2-3	TRBD2
TGCGCCAGCAGTTGGGAAACCGGGACAATGAACACTGAAGCTTTCTTT	CASSWETGTMNTEAFF	.	TRBV5-1	TRBJ1-1	.
TGTGCCACCAGCATGGACTGGAACACTGAAGCTTTCTTT	CATSMDWNTEAFF	.	TRBV15	TRBJ1-1	.
TGTGCCAGCAGCCATGGACAGGGAGGTCCCTACGAGCAGTACTTC	CASSHGQGGPYEQYF	.	TRBV7-2	TRBJ2-7	TRBD1
TGTGCCAGCTCACCAACCCGGACTACGTCAAGTGAGCAGTTCTTC	CASSPTRTTSSEQFF	.	TRBV18	TRBJ2-1	.
TGTGCCAGCAGTTCGCCTACTACGGGTGAGGATTTCTTT	CASSSPTTGEDFF	.	TRBV28	TRBJ1-1	.
TGCGCCAGCAGCTTTAGGACAGGCTCCTACAATGAGCAGTTCTTC	CASSFRTGSYNEQFF	once	TRBV5-1	TRBJ2-1	TRBD1
TGTGCCAGTAGTAGACTAGCGGGAGGGGCTAACACCGGGGAGCTGTTTTTT	CASSRLAGGANTGELFF	.	TRBV19	TRBJ2-2	TRBD2
TGCGCCAGCAGCCAAGATGTGACTAGCGGGATGGAGTACTTC	CASSQDVTSGMEYF	.	TRBV4-1	TRBJ2-7	TRBD2
TGTGCCAGCAGCTTAGGGCGGACAGGTCCCTACGAGCAGTACTTC	CASSLGRTGPYEQYF	once	TRBV7-8	TRBJ2-7	TRBD1
TGCGCCAGCAGCCAGGCCCAGGGATCGGGGGCCAACGTCCTGACTTTC	CASSQAQGSGANVLTF	.	TRBV4-1	TRBJ2-6	.
TGTGCCAGCATCTTAGGACAGGGGGACAATGAGCAGTTCTTC	CASILGQGDNEQFF	.	TRBV2	TRBJ2-1	TRBD1
TGTGCCAGCAGCTTAGGGAGCGGGTTCACTGAAGCTTTCTTT	CASSLGSGFTEAFF	.	TRBV11-2	TRBJ1-1	.
TGTGCCAGTAGTAAGCGGGTAGCGGGGGGTTACAATGAGCAGTTCTTC	CASSKRVAGGYNEQFF	.	TRBV19	TRBJ2-1	TRBD2
TGTGCCAGCAGCGTAGGGGCTAGCCGGGAGACCCAGTACTTC	CASSVGASRETQYF	.	TRBV9	TRBJ2-5	.
TGTGCCAGCAGCCTCGGGACTAGCGGTGACAATGAGCAGTTCTTC	CASSLGTSGDNEQFF	.	TRBV5-8	TRBJ2-1	TRBD2
TGTGCCAGCCGGCCGGGGGGGGTTCCCACTGAAGCTTTCTTT	CASRPGGVPTEAFF	once	TRBV2	TRBJ1-1	.
TGTGCCTGGAGTCGTTCTATGAACACTGAAGCTTTCTTT	CAWSRSMNTEAFF	.	TRBV30	TRBJ1-1	.
TGTGCCAGCAGTGACAGGACAGGGGGCACAGATACGCAGTATTTT	CASSDRTGGTDTQYF	.	TRBV6-1	TRBJ2-3	TRBD1
TGCGCCAGCAGCTCTAATTCTGAGGAGTTCTTC	CASSSNSEEFF	.	TRBV4-3	TRBJ2-1	.
TGTGCCAGCAGCTTACAACAGGGTGGGTACGAGCAGTACTTC	CASSLQQGGYEQYF	.	TRBV7-8	TRBJ2-7	.
TGTGCCAGCAGTTCTACAGGGTCTCGGTCACCCCTCCACTTT	CASSSTGSRSPLHF	few	TRBV7-3	TRBJ1-6	.
TGTGCCAGTAGTGGTAGGACAGGGAGGCGGATGAACACTGAAGCTTTCTTT	CASSGRTGRRMNTEAFF	.	TRBV19	TRBJ1-1	TRBD1
TGCGCCAGCAGCCAAGCGAGGGGGCGCGAGTACGAGCAGTACTTC	CASSQARGREYEQYF	.	TRBV4-3	TRBJ2-7	TRBD1
TGTGCCACAAGACCCTCCGATGGGGCCCTTAACACCGGGGAGCTGTTTTTT	CATRPSDGALNTGELFF	.	TRBV15	TRBJ2-2	.
TGTGCCATCAGTGGAGTGGTTACTAGCGGGAGAACAGATACGCAGTATTTT	CAISGVVTSGRTDTQYF	.	TRBV10-3	TRBJ2-3	TRBD2
TGCGCCAGCAGCCAAGACCCCTATGGGGGGATGAACACTGAAGCTTTCTTT	CASSQDPYGGMNTEAFF	.	TRBV4-3	TRBJ1-1	.
TGTGCCAGCAGTGAAGGCAGGTTCAGACAAGAGACCCAGTACTTC	CASSEGRFRQETQYF	.	TRBV2	TRBJ2-5	.
TGTGCCAGCAGCGTAGCTCTGGGACAGGGCCAAGAGACCCAGTACTTC	CASSVALGQGQETQYF	.	TRBV9	TRBJ2-5	TRBD1
TGCGCCAGCAGCTTGGGGACAGACTCACCCCTCCACTTT	CASSLGTDSPLHF	.	TRBV5-1	TRBJ1-6	.
TGCGCCAGCAGCTTGTTGAGCCTAGCGGGCGATCTGGGGCAGTATTTT	CASSLLSLAGDLGQYF	.	TRBV5-1	TRBJ2-3	TRBD2
TGTGCCAGCCCCCCTGGACAGCCCTCCTACGAGCAGTACTTC	CASPPGQPSYEQYF	.	TRBV6-1	TRBJ2-7	.
TGTGCCAGCAGCGTAGGACAGAAAAACTATGGCTACACCTTC	CASSVGQKNYGYTF	.	TRBV9	TRBJ1-2	.
TGCGCCAGCAGCTTAGGGTTCGACAGGGGATTAGAAAAACTGTTTTTT	CASSLGFDRGLEKLFF	once	TRBV5-1	TRBJ1-4	TRBD1
TGTGCCAGCAGCTTGGACGCAGTCCCTACCGGGGAGCTGTTTTTT	CASSLDAVPTGELFF	few	TRBV5-4	TRBJ2-2	.
TGTGCCAGCAGCTCCAGATTCGGGGGGGGCGAAAAACTGTTTTTT	CASSSRFGGGEKLFF	.	TRBV11-2	TRBJ1-4	.
TGTGCCAGCTCGCCCTGGGGGGGACAGGGGAATTCACCCCTCCACTTT	CASSPWGGQGNSPLHF	.	TRBV2	TRBJ1-6	TRBD1
TGCAGCGTTGTGGGTTCCAGGTCCGGCCCTCACGAGACCCAGTACTTC	CSVVGSRSGPHETQYF	.	TRBV29-1	TRBJ2-5	.
TGTGCCAGCTCTAAGGCCGGGACAGCTAATGAGCAGTTCTTC	CASSKAGTANEQFF	.	TRBV2	TRBJ2-1	TRBD1
TGTGCCAGCAGCTCTTTTATGAACACTGAAGCTTTCTTT	CASSSFMNTEAFF	.	TRBV13	TRBJ1-1	.
TGTGCCAGCAGCTTAGGCCCCAGGGGGGCCCTGTACGAGCAGTACTTC	CASSLGPRGALYEQYF	once	TRBV7-9	TRBJ2-7	.
TGTGCCAGCAGCTTAGCGGGGCAGCCTAATTCACCCCTCCACTTT	CASSLAGQPNSPLHF	.	TRBV7-2	TRBJ1-6	.
TGTGCCAGCAGTGAAGCCCGGGGTCAAGAGACCCAGTACTTC	CASSEARGQETQYF	few	TRBV2	TRBJ2-5	.
TGTGCCAGCAGGCCAGACAAACAAGCTTTCTTT	CASRPDKQAFF	.	TRBV2	TRBJ1-1	.
TGTGCCAGCAGCCAAGTCGGGCAGGGCTATGGCTACACCTTC	CASSQVGQGYGYTF	.	TRBV4-2	TRBJ1-2	.
TGTGCCAGCAGCCGTTGGACAGCGAACACCGGGGAGCTGTTTTTT	CASSRWTANTGELFF	few	TRBV11-2	TRBJ2-2	.
TGCAGCGTTGAAGACTGGCAGGCCGAGGGGAACACTGAAGCTTTCTTT	CSVEDWQAEGNTEAFF	.	TRBV29-1	TRBJ1-1	.
TGTGCCAGCAGTCCCGGGACAGGTGGCCCGGGCAATCAGCCCCAGCATTTT	CASSPGTGGPGNQPQHF	few	TRBV2	TRBJ1-5	TRBD1
TGTGCCAGCAGCCCCCGAACAGGGGTGTGGTCCTACAATGAGCAGTTCTTC	CASSPRTGVWSYNEQFF	.	TRBV7-2	TRBJ2-1	TRBD1
TGTGCCAGCAGCGTAGCTTCCAGCGGGGGGGCTACTGGGGCCAACGTCCTGACTTTC	CASSVASSGGATGANVLTF	.	TRBV9	TRBJ2-6	TRBD2
TGTGCCAGCAGTCCTGGGGGGGGTTGGGGGGCCGGCTCCTACGAGCAGTACTTC	CASSPGGGWGAGSYEQYF	.	TRBV5-4	TRBJ2-7	.